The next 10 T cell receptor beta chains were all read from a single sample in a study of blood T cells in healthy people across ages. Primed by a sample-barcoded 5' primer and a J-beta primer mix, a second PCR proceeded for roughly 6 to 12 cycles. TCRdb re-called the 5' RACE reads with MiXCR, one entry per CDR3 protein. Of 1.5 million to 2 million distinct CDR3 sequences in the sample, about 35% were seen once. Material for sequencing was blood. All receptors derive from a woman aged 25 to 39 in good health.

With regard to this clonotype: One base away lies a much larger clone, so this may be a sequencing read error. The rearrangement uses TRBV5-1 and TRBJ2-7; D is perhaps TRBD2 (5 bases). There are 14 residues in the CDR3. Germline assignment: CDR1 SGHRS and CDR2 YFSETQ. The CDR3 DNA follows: TGCGCCAGCAGCTTATCACCTAGCCAGTACGGGCAGTACTTC. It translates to CASSLSPSQYGQYF.

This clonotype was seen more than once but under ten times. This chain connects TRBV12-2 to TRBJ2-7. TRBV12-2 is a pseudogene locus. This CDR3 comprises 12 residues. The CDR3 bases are TGTGCAAGTCGCTTAGCGGAATCGGAGCAGTACTTC. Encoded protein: CASRLAESEQYF.

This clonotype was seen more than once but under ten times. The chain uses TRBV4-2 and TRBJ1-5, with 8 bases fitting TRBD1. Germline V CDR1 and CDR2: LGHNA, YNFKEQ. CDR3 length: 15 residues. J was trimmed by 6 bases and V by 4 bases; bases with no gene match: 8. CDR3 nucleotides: TGTGCCAGCAGCCTAGACAGGGGAGAAGGTCAGCCCCAGCATTTT. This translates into CASSLDRGEGQPQHF.

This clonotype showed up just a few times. CDR3 nucleotides: TGCAGTGCTAGAGAGGGCTACACCTCCTACAATGAGCAGTTCTTC. Translated: CSAREGYTSYNEQFF. The chain links TRBV20-1 to TRBJ2-1; D is unresolved. The CDR3 is 15 residues long. V was pared by 0 bases and J by 0 bases, with 9 bases between. CDR1 DFQATT and CDR2 SNEGSKA come from the germline V gene (reference sequence).

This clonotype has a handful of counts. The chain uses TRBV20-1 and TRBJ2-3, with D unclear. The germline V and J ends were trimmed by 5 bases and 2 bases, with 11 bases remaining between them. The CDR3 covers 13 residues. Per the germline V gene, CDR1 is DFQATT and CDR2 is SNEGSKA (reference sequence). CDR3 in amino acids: CSAPTKLTDTQYF. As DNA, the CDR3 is TGCAGTGCTCCGACCAAACTCACAGATACGCAGTATTTT.

CDR3 region: CASSQQWTQETQYF. CDR3 nucleotide sequence: TGTGCCAGCAGCCAACAGTGGACGCAAGAGACCCAGTACTTC. The V call is TRBV6-2 or TRBV6-3, the J call TRBJ2-5; D not resolved. The CDR3 spans 14 residues. The V and J ends lost 6 bases and 2 bases respectively, with 13 bases between them. From germline, CDR1 is MNHEY and CDR2 SVGEGT.

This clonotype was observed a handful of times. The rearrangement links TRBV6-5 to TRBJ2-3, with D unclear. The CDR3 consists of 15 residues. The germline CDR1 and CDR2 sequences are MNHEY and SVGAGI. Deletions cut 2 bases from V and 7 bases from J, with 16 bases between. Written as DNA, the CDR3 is TGTGCCAGCAGTTACGTCGGAGCCGGGTTGAATACGCAGTATTTT. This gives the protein CASSYVGAGLNTQYF.

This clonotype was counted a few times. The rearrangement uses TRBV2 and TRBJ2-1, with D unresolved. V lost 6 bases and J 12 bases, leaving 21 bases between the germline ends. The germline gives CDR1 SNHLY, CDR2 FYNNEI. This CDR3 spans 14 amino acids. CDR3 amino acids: CASRESVTGVGQFF. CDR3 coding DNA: TGTGCCAGCAGGGAATCCGTAACCGGTGTGGGGCAGTTCTTC.

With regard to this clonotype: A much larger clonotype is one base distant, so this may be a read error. DNA of the CDR3: TGTGCCATCGGGGACCAGGTAGATACGCAGTATTTT. Translating it yields CAIGDQVDTQYF. This rearrangement joins TRBV10-3 to TRBJ2-3; D tentatively fits TRBD1 or TRBD2 (5 bases each). This CDR3 has 12 amino acids. Trimming left V 8 bases short and J 5 bases short, with 11 bases between. Germline values: CDR1 ENHRY, CDR2 SYGVKD.

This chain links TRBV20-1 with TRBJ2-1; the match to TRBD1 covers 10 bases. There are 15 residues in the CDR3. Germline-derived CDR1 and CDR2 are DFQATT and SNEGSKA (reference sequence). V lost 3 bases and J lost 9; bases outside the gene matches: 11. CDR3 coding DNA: TGCAGTGCTAGCTTACGGGACAGGGGTTTCTTTGAGCAGTTCTTC. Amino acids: CSASLRDRGFFEQFF.